This record looks at one T cell receptor (beta chain) sequence and its context. Its antigen remains unknown. These data come from a study of neoadjuvant nivolumab and ipilimumab in lung cancer. The study's findings and limits: Compared with tumor-adjacent uninvolved lung, resected tumors showed greater richness and clonality. Pretherapy blood TCR richness correlated positively with resected tumor richness. From pretherapy to surgery, tumor richness and clonality rose with dual therapy.

TCRdb keeps only in-frame clones here, not all; method: immunoSEQ multiplex PCR. This table holds roughly 14,000 clones, 65% to 75% found once. CDR1 and CDR2 (germline): KGHSH, LQKENI. The CDR3 runs to 15 residues. V lost 2 bases, J lost 3 bases, and 5 bases stayed unmatched. The source is an adult with non-small cell lung cancer. The chain has TRBV18 and TRBJ1-1; 8 positions agree with TRBD1. Sequencing was performed on peripheral blood, taken after neoadjuvant nivolumab, alone or with ipilimumab, at or shortly before surgery. CDR3 in amino acids: CASSPTGGFDTEAFF. The DNA of the CDR3 is TGTGCCAGCTCACCAACAGGGGGGTTTGACACTGAAGCTTTCTTT.